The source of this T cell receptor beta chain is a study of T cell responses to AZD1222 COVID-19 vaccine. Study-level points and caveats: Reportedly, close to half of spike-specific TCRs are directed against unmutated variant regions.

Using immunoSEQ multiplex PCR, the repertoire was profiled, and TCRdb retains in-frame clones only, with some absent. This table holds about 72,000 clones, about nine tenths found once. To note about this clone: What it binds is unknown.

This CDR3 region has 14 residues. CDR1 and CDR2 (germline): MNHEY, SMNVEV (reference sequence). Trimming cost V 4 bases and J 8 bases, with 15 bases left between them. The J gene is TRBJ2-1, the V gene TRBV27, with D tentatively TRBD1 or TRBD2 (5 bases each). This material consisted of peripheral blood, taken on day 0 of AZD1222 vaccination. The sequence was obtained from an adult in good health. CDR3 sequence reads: CASSYMLGTHEQFF. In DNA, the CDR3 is TGTGCCAGCAGTTACATGTTAGGGACCCATGAGCAGTTCTTC.